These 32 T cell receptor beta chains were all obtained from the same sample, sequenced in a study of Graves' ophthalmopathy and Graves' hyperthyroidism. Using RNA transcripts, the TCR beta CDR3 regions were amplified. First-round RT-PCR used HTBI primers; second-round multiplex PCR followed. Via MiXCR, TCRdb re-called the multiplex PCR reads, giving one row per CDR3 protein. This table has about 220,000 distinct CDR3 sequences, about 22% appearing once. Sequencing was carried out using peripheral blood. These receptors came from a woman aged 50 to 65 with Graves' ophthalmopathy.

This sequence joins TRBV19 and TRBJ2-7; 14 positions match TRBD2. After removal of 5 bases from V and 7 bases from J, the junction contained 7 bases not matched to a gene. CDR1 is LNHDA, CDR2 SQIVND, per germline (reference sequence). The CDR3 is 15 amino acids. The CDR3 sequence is CASSAGLAGAGEQYF. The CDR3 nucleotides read TGTGCCAGTAGTGCGGGACTAGCGGGGGCCGGTGAGCAGTACTTC.

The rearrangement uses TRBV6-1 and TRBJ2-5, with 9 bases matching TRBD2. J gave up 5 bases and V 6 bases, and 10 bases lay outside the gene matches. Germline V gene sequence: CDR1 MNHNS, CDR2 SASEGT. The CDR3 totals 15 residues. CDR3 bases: TGTGCCAGCAGAAAAAGCGGGGGGACCGGGGAGACCCAGTACTTC. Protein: CASRKSGGTGETQYF.

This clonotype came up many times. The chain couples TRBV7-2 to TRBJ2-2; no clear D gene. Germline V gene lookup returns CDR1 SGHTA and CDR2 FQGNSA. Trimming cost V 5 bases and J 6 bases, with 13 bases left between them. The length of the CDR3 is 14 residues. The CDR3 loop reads CASSPSIAAGELFF. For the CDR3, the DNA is TGTGCCAGCAGCCCCTCGATAGCTGCCGGGGAGCTGTTTTTT. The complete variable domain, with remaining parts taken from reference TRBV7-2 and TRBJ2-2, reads GAGVSQSPSNKVTEKGKDVELRCDPISGHTALYWYRQSLGQGLEFLIYFQGNSAPDKSGLPSDRFSAERTGGSVSTLTIQRTQQEDSAVYLCASSPSIAAGELFFGEGSRLTVL.

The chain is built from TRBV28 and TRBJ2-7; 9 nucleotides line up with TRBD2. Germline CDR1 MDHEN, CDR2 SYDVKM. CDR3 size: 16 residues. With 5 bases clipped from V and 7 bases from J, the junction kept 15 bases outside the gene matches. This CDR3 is CASSPSVDSGRREQYF. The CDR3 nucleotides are TGTGCCAGCAGTCCCTCGGTGGATAGCGGGAGAAGGGAGCAGTACTTC.

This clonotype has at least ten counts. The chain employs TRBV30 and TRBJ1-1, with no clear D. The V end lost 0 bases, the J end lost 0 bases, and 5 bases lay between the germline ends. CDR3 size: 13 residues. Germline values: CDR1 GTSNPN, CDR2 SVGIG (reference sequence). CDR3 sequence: CAWSVSLNTEAFF. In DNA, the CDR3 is TGTGCCTGGAGTGTCTCACTGAACACTGAAGCTTTCTTT. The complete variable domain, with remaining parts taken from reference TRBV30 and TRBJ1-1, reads SQTIHQWPATLVQPVGSPLSLECTVEGTSNPNLYWYRQAAGRGLQLLFYSVGIGQISSEVPQNLSASRPQDRQFILSSKKLLLSDSGFYLCAWSVSLNTEAFFGQGTRLTVV.

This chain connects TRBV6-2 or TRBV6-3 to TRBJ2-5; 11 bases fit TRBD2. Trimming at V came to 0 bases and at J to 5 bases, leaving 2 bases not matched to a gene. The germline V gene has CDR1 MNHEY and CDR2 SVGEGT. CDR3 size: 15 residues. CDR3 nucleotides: TGTGCCAGCAGTTACTCGACTAGCGGGACGGAGACCCAGTACTTC. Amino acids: CASSYSTSGTETQYF.

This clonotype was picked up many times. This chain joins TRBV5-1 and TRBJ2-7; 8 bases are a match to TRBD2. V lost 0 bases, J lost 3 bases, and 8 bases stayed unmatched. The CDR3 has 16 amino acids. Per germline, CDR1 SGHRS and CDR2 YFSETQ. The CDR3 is CASSLGLAGIFYEQYF. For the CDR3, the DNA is TGCGCCAGCAGCTTGGGTCTAGCGGGCATCTTCTACGAGCAGTACTTC.

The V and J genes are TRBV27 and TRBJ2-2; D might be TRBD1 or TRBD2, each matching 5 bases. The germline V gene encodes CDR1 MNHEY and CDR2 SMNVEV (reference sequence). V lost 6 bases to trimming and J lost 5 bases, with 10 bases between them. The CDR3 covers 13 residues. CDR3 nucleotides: TGTGCCAGCAGCCCTTGGGGGACCGGGGAGCTGTTTTTT. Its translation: CASSPWGTGELFF.

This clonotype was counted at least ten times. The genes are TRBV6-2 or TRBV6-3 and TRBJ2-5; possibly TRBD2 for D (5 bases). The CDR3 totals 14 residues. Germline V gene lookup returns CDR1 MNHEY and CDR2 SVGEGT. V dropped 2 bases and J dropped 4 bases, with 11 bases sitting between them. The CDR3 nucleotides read TGTGCCAGCAGTTACGTTAGCGCGAGAGAGACCCAGTACTTC. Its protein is CASSYVSARETQYF.

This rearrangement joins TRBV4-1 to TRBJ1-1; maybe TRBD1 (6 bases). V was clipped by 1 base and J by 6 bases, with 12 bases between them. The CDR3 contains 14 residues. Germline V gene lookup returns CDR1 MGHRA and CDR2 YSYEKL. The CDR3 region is CASSQVGGLAEAFF. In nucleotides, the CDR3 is TGCGCCAGCAGCCAAGTGGGGGGGCTCGCTGAAGCTTTCTTT.

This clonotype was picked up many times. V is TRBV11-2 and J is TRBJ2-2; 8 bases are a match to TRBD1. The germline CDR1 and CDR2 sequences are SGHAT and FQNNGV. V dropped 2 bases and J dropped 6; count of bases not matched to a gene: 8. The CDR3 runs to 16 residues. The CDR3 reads CASSLNAGGVPGELFF. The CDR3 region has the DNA TGTGCCAGCAGCTTAAACGCAGGGGGCGTTCCCGGGGAGCTGTTTTTT.

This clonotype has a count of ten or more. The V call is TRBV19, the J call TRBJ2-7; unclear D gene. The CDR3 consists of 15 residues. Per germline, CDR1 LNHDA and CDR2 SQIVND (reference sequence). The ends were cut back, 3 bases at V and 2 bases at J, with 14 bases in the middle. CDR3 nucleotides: TGTGCCAGTAGTATGGATGGTGTAGGGCCCTACGAGCAGTACTTC. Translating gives CASSMDGVGPYEQYF.

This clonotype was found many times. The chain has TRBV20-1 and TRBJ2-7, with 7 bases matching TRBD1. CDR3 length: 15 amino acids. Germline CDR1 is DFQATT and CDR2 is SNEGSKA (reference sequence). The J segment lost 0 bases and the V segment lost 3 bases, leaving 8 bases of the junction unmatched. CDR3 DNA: TGCAGTGCTAGCTGGACAGGCGGCAGCTCCTACGAGCAGTACTTC. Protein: CSASWTGGSSYEQYF.

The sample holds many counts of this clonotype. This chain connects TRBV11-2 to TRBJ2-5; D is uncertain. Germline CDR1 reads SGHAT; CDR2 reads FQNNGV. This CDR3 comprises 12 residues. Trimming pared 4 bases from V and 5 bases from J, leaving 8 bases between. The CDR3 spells CASSSWRETQYF. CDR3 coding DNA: TGTGCCAGCAGCTCCTGGCGGGAGACCCAGTACTTC.

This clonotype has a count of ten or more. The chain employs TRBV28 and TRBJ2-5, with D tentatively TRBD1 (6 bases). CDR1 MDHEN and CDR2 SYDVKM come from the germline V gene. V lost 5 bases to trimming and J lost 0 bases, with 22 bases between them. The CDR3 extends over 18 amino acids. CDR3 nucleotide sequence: TGTGCCAGCAGTCCCCCCCAAAGACAGGCGAAGTACCAAGAGACCCAGTACTTC. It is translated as CASSPPQRQAKYQETQYF.

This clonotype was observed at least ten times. CDR3 coding DNA: TGTGCCTGGAGTGTAACGAGGACAGGGGGAGTTGAGACCTTC. It translates to CAWSVTRTGGVETF. The chain has TRBV30 and TRBJ1-2; 10 nucleotides align to TRBD1. The CDR3 is 14 amino acids. The germline V gene has CDR1 GTSNPN and CDR2 SVGIG (reference sequence). Trimming removed 0 bases from V and 14 bases from J; junction bases left unmatched: 12. Combining the CDR3 with reference TRBV30 and TRBJ1-2 gives the whole variable domain SQTIHQWPATLVQPVGSPLSLECTVEGTSNPNLYWYRQAAGRGLQLLFYSVGIGQISSEVPQNLSASRPQDRQFILSSKKLLLSDSGFYLCAWSVTRTGGVETFGSGTRLTVV.

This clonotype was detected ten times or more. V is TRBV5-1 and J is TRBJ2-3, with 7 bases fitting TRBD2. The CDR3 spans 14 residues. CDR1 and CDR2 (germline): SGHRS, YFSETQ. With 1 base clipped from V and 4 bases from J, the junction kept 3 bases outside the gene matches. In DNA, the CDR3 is TGCGCCAGCAGCTTGCGGACTAGTTCAGATACGCAGTATTTT. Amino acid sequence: CASSLRTSSDTQYF.

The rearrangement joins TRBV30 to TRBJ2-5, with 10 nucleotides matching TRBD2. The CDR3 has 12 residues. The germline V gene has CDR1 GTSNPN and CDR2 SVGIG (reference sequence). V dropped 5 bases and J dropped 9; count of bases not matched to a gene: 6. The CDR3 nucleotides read TGTGCCTGGGGACTAGCGGTCAGTTCCCAGTACTTC. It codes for CAWGLAVSSQYF. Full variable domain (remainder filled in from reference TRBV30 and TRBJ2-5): SQTIHQWPATLVQPVGSPLSLECTVEGTSNPNLYWYRQAAGRGLQLLFYSVGIGQISSEVPQNLSASRPQDRQFILSSKKLLLSDSGFYLCAWGLAVSSQYFGPGTRLLVL.

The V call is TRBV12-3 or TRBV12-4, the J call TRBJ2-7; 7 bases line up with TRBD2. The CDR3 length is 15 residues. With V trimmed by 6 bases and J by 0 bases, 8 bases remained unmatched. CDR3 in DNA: TGTGCCAGCAGGTGGGGGAGGGCGAGCTCCTACGAGCAGTACTTC. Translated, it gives CASRWGRASSYEQYF.

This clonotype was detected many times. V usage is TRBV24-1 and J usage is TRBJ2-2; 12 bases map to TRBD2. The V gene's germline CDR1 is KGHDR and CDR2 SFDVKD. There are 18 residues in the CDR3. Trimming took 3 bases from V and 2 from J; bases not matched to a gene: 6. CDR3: CATSDLWTSGVNTGELFF. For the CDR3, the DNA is TGTGCCACCAGTGATCTCTGGACTAGCGGGGTAAACACCGGGGAGCTGTTTTTT.

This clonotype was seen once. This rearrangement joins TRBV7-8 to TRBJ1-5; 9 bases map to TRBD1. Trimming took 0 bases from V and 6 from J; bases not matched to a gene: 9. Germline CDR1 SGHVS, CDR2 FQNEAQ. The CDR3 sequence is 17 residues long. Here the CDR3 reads CASSLAPGQGVGQPQHF. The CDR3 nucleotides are TGTGCCAGCAGCTTAGCACCGGGACAGGGCGTGGGTCAGCCCCAGCATTTT.

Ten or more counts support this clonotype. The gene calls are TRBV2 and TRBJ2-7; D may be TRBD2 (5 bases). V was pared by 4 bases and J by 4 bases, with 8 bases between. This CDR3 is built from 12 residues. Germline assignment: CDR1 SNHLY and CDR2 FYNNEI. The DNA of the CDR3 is TGTGCCAGCAGTGGACGGGGTTACGAGCAGTACTTC. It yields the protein CASSGRGYEQYF.

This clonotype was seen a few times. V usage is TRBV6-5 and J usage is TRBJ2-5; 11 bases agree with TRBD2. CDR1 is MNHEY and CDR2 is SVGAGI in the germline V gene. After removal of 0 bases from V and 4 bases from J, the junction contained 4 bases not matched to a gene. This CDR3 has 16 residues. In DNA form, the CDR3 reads TGTGCCAGCAGTTACTCCTTAGCGGGGGGGAGAGAGACCCAGTACTTC. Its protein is CASSYSLAGGRETQYF.

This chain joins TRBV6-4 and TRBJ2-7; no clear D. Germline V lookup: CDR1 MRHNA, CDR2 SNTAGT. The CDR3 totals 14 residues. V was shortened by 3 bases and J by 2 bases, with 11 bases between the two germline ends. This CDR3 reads CASSEIGSTYEQYF. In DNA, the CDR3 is TGTGCCAGCAGTGAAATTGGCAGTACCTACGAGCAGTACTTC.

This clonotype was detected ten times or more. The CDR3 DNA sequence: TGTGCCAGCAGTTACAGGGCTTGGACTGAAGCTTTCTTT. Translated, it gives CASSYRAWTEAFF. The gene calls are TRBV6-2 or TRBV6-3 and TRBJ1-1; D gene unclear. CDR1 MNHEY and CDR2 SVGEGT come from the germline V gene. V was clipped by 2 bases and J by 5 bases, with 9 bases between them. This CDR3 is built from 13 residues.

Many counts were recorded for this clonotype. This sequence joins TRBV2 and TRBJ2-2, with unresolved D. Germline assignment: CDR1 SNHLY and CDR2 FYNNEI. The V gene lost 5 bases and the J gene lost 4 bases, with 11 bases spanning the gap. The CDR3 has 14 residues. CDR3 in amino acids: CASSIRPTTGELFF. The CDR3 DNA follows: TGTGCCAGCAGTATCCGACCCACCACCGGGGAGCTGTTTTTT. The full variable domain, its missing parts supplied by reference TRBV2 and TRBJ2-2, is EPEVTQTPSHQVTQMGQEVILRCVPISNHLYFYWYRQILGQKVEFLVSFYNNEISEKSEIFDDQFSVERPDGSNFTLKIRSTKLEDSAMYFCASSIRPTTGELFFGEGSRLTVL.

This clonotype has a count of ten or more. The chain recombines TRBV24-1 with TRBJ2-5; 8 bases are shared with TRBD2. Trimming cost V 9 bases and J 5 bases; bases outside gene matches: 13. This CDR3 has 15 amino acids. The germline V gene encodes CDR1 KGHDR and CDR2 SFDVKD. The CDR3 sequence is CATSQAGGSEETQYF. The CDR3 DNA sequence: TGTGCCACCTCTCAGGCGGGAGGTTCTGAGGAGACCCAGTACTTC.

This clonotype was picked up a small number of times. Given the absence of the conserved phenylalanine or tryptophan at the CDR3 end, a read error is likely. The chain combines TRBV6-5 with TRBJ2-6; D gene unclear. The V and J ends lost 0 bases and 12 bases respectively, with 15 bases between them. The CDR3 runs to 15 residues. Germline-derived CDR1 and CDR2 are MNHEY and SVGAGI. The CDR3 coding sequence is TGTGCCAGCAGTTACTCAACCGAATACAACGTCGTCCTGACTCTC. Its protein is CASSYSTEYNVVLTL.

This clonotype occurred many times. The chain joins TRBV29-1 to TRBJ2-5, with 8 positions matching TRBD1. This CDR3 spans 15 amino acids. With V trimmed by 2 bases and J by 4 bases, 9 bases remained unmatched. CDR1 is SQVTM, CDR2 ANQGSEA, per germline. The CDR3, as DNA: TGCAGCGTTGAATATCCGGACAGGGCCACAGAGACCCAGTACTTC. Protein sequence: CSVEYPDRATETQYF.

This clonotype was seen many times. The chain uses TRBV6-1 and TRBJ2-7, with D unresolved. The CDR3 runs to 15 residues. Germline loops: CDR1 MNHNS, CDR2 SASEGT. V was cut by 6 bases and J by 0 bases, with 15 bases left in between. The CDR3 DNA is TGTGCCAGCAGCGACATCCCACAGAGCTCCTACGAGCAGTACTTC. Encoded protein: CASSDIPQSSYEQYF.

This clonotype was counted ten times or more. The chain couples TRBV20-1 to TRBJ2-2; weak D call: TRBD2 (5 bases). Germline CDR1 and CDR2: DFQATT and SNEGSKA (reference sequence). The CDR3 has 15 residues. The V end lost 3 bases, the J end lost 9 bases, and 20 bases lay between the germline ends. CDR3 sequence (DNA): TGCAGTGCTAGCGGACCAGCAGGAGGTAATCGGGAGCTGTTTTTT. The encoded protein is CSASGPAGGNRELFF.

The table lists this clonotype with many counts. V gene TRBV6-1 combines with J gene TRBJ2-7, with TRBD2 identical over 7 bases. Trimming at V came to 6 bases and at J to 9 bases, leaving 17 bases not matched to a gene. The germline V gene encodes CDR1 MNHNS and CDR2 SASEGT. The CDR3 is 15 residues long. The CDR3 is CASSPGTTHYERQYF. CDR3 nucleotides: TGTGCCAGCAGCCCTGGGACTACCCATTACGAGAGGCAGTACTTC.